Presented here are 27 T cell receptor beta chains from one specimen sequenced in a study of blood T cell repertoires in COVID-19. Libraries were prepared by immunoSEQ multiplex PCR; TCRdb keeps only in-frame clonotypes and omits some of them. Of 85,000 to 100,000 clones listed, just over 85% are singletons. The sequencing sample was made of peripheral blood. These receptor sequences come from a man aged 45-65 years with active or convalescent COVID-19.

The sample holds a few counts of this clone. The chain employs TRBV10-3 and TRBJ2-5; 12 nucleotides align to TRBD2. Germline CDR1 ENHRY, CDR2 SYGVKD. This CDR3 region has 15 residues. V dropped 5 bases and J dropped 4; count of bases not matched to a gene: 5. This CDR3 is CAISIPGLAGETQYF. CDR3 nucleotides: TGTGCCATCAGTATACCGGGACTAGCGGGAGAGACCCAGTACTTC.

The chain joins TRBV28 to TRBJ1-6; no definite D call. Germline V gene data show CDR1 as MDHEN and CDR2 as SYDVKM. The CDR3 has 13 residues. Trimming took 2 bases from V and 10 from J, leaving 9 bases between them. CDR3 DNA sequence: TGTGCCAGCAGTTTAGCCGGTTTCTCACCCCTCCACTTT. As protein: CASSLAGFSPLHF.

The genes are TRBV30 and TRBJ2-3; 10 bases line up with TRBD2. Germline V CDR1 and CDR2: GTSNPN, SVGIG (reference sequence). V was clipped by 4 bases and J by 7 bases; unmatched bases: 5. The CDR3 has 13 amino acids. This chain's CDR3 is CAWKRGGLYTQYF. CDR3 sequence (DNA): TGTGCCTGGAAGCGGGGGGGATTATATACGCAGTATTTT.

The V and J genes are TRBV7-8 and TRBJ1-2; TRBD1 matches 9 bases. Per germline, CDR1 SGHVS and CDR2 FQNEAQ. The CDR3 length is 15 residues. Losses at the gene ends were 4 bases for V and 5 bases for J; bases not matched to a gene: 8. CDR3: CASSWDRALGYGYTF. The CDR3 bases are TGTGCCAGCAGCTGGGACAGGGCTTTAGGGTATGGCTACACCTTC.

The chain employs TRBV29-1 and TRBJ2-6; no clear D. This CDR3 has 13 amino acids. Germline-derived CDR1 and CDR2 are SQVTM and ANQGSEA. The chain's CDR3 is CSYRSSGANVLTF. The DNA for the CDR3 is TGCAGTTATAGGAGCTCTGGGGCCAACGTCCTGACTTTC.

V and J are TRBV7-9 and TRBJ2-7; a possible D gene is TRBD1 (5 bases). This CDR3 has 14 residues. From germline, CDR1 is SEHNR and CDR2 FQNEAQ (reference sequence). V gave up 2 bases and J gave up 0 bases, with 8 bases separating them. This chain's CDR3 is CASSLTGDSYEQYF. DNA of the CDR3: TGTGCCAGCAGCTTAACAGGCGACTCCTACGAGCAGTACTTC.

This chain uses TRBV7-2 with TRBJ2-7, with D possibly TRBD1 on 6 matching bases. Germline CDR1 is SGHTA and CDR2 is FQGNSA. Trimming pared 1 base from V and 4 bases from J, leaving 11 bases between. This CDR3 has 14 amino acids. Here the CDR3 reads CASSLVQGPYEQYF. The CDR3 nucleotides read TGTGCCAGCAGCTTAGTACAGGGACCGTACGAGCAGTACTTC.

The chain joins TRBV28 to TRBJ1-2, with 9 bases identical to TRBD1. Germline CDR1 MDHEN, CDR2 SYDVKM. This CDR3 has 16 residues. V lost 5 bases, J lost 4 bases, and 11 bases stayed unmatched. The CDR3 spells CASSTGQGILPYGYTF. CDR3 DNA sequence: TGTGCCAGCAGTACAGGACAGGGGATTCTACCCTATGGCTACACCTTC.

V usage is TRBV27 and J usage is TRBJ1-6; the match to TRBD1 covers 9 bases. V gave up 6 bases and J gave up 8 bases; unmatched junction bases: 5. CDR1 is MNHEY, CDR2 SMNVEV, per germline (reference sequence). This CDR3 region has 14 residues. In DNA, the CDR3 is TGTGCCAGCAGGGCTACAGGGGGCGATTCACCCCTCCACTTT. Translating it yields CASRATGGDSPLHF.

Only one count was recorded for this clone. V is TRBV6-6 and J is TRBJ1-4; 11 nucleotides match TRBD1. Losses at the gene ends were 5 bases for V and 8 bases for J; bases not matched to a gene: 4. CDR3 length: 14 residues. Germline V gene data show CDR1 as MNHNY and CDR2 as SVGAGI (reference sequence). The CDR3: CASSPGQGEEKLFF. The DNA for the CDR3 is TGTGCCAGCAGTCCGGGACAGGGGGAAGAAAAACTGTTTTTT.

This chain links TRBV19 with TRBJ2-7, with 7 bases identical to TRBD1. V trimming: 6 bases; J trimming: 7 bases; junction bases outside the gene matches: 12. The CDR3 has 14 residues. The germline V gene has CDR1 LNHDA and CDR2 SQIVND (reference sequence). The CDR3, as DNA: TGTGCCAGTAGCAACGAGGCAGGGGGAAAAGAGCAGTACTTC. It codes for CASSNEAGGKEQYF.

V gene TRBV2 combines with J gene TRBJ2-1; tentative D call: TRBD1 (6 bases). The CDR3 loop spans 15 amino acids. Trimming cost V 7 bases and J 3 bases, with 16 bases left between them. Germline CDR1 SNHLY, CDR2 FYNNEI. This CDR3 is CASNQGTPDYNEQFF. CDR3 nucleotides: TGTGCCAGCAACCAGGGGACCCCTGACTACAATGAGCAGTTCTTC.

This clone showed up just once. The chain recombines TRBV4-1 with TRBJ2-5, with TRBD2 matching 9 bases. V trimming: 1 base; J trimming: 1 base; junction bases outside the gene matches: 16. This CDR3 has 20 residues. Germline CDR1 reads MGHRA; CDR2 reads YSYEKL. CDR3 sequence reads: CASSQGAGGATRILQETQYF. DNA for the CDR3: TGCGCCAGCAGCCAAGGAGCGGGAGGCGCTACCCGAATCCTCCAAGAGACCCAGTACTTC.

This chain uses TRBV5-1 with TRBJ1-4; 8 bases are shared with TRBD1. The V segment lost 0 bases and the J segment 7 bases; nucleotides outside the gene matches: 5. This CDR3 has 15 residues. The germline V gene has CDR1 SGHRS and CDR2 YFSETQ. CDR3 sequence: CASSLETGVGEKLFF. In DNA form, the CDR3 reads TGCGCCAGCAGCTTGGAGACAGGGGTCGGTGAAAAACTGTTTTTT.

The chain links TRBV6-5 to TRBJ1-1; no definite D call. The CDR3 runs to 13 residues. Germline lookup yields CDR1 MNHEY and CDR2 SVGAGI. V lost 7 bases and J lost 4, with 13 bases in between. The CDR3 DNA reads as TGTGCCAGCACCGGAGATGCCTCCACTGAAGCTTTCTTT. Translation: CASTGDASTEAFF.

V and J are TRBV7-7 and TRBJ2-1, with TRBD1 matching over 7 bases. The CDR3 spans 15 residues. V lost 10 bases to trimming and J lost 9 bases; unmatched junction nucleotides: 18. Germline V lookup: CDR1 SSHAT, CDR2 FNYEAQ (reference sequence). The CDR3 nucleotides are TGTGCCATCGCGGCTACACAGGGGCGCGGTGGTGAGCAGTTCTTC. It yields the protein CAIAATQGRGGEQFF.

The V call is TRBV2, the J call TRBJ2-7; a possible D gene is TRBD2 (6 bases). Germline CDR1 SNHLY, CDR2 FYNNEI. The CDR3 runs to 13 residues. V shed 8 bases and J shed 4 bases, with 15 bases lying between them. This CDR3 is CASEAVGGYEQYF. The CDR3 DNA reads TGTGCCAGCGAAGCCGTCGGGGGTTACGAGCAGTACTTC.

The V and J genes are TRBV7-2 and TRBJ2-7, with D possibly matching TRBD2 (5 bases). The germline V gene has CDR1 SGHTA and CDR2 FQGNSA. The CDR3 is 13 amino acids. Trimming shortened V by 5 bases and J by 3 bases, and 11 bases separated the two germline ends. CDR3 sequence: CASSISVGYEQYF. CDR3 coding DNA: TGTGCCAGCAGCATTAGCGTTGGCTACGAGCAGTACTTC.

The rearrangement links TRBV6-6 to TRBJ1-2; 9 bases agree with TRBD1. With 5 bases clipped from V and 2 bases from J, the junction kept 9 bases outside the gene matches. The CDR3 runs to 16 residues. Germline assignment: CDR1 MNHNY and CDR2 SVGAGI (reference sequence). This CDR3 reads CASSGTGSGLNYGYTF. CDR3 in DNA: TGTGCCAGCAGTGGGACAGGGTCGGGGTTAAACTATGGCTACACCTTC.

The CDR3 is CASSIAGTQETQYF. CDR3 nucleotide sequence: TGTGCCAGCAGCATCGCGGGTACTCAAGAGACCCAGTACTTC. The chain combines TRBV5-4 with TRBJ2-5; D may be TRBD2 (5 bases). V gave up 4 bases and J gave up 2 bases, with 12 bases separating them. The CDR3 runs to 14 residues. Looked up from germline, CDR1 is SGHNT and CDR2 is YYREEE (reference sequence).

The V gene is TRBV5-4, the J gene TRBJ2-7, with TRBD2 matching 9 bases. After removal of 4 bases from V and 6 bases from J, the junction contained 11 bases not matched to a gene. CDR1 SGHNT and CDR2 YYREEE come from the germline V gene (reference sequence). The CDR3 has 15 amino acids. CDR3 coding DNA: TGTGCCAGCAGCCGGGGTAGCGGGAGTGGGGGCGAGCAGTACTTC. Protein product: CASSRGSGSGGEQYF.

The chain employs TRBV6-5 and TRBJ2-2, with D possibly matching TRBD2 (6 bases). Deletions cut 2 bases from V and 4 bases from J, with 11 bases between. This CDR3 is 15 amino acids long. Germline V gives CDR1 MNHEY, CDR2 SVGAGI. This chain's CDR3 is CASSYGSGGTGELFF. The DNA for the CDR3 is TGTGCCAGCAGTTACGGGTCCGGGGGCACCGGGGAGCTGTTTTTT.

The gene calls are TRBV5-4 and TRBJ1-1; TRBD1 aligns across 11 bases. Germline CDR1 SGHNT, CDR2 YYREEE (reference sequence). This CDR3 has 16 residues. V gave up 4 bases and J gave up 1 base; unmatched junction bases: 6. This CDR3 is CASSLRTGGANTEAFF. The CDR3 DNA sequence: TGTGCCAGCAGCCTGCGGACAGGGGGCGCGAACACTGAAGCTTTCTTT.

This clone turned up a few times. The chain carries TRBV29-1 and TRBJ2-1, with 7 bases fitting TRBD2. This CDR3 region has 16 residues. Germline V gene sequence: CDR1 SQVTM, CDR2 ANQGSEA. The ends lost 3 bases at V and 3 bases at J; junction bases unmatched: 11. CDR3 in amino acids: CSVDHGEAGNYNEQFF. The CDR3 nucleotides are TGCAGCGTTGACCACGGCGAAGCGGGGAACTACAATGAGCAGTTCTTC.

This clone showed up just once. The rearrangement uses TRBV28 and TRBJ1-1; 11 nucleotides agree with TRBD1. After removal of 1 base from V and 0 bases from J, the junction contained 4 bases not matched to a gene. In germline, CDR1 is MDHEN, CDR2 SYDVKM. The CDR3 runs 17 residues. The CDR3 bases are TGTGCCAGCAGTTTATTTGGGGACAGGGGGGTGAACACTGAAGCTTTCTTT. It translates to CASSLFGDRGVNTEAFF. The full variable domain, its missing parts supplied by reference TRBV28 and TRBJ1-1, is DVKVTQSSRYLVKRTGEKVFLECVQDMDHENMFWYRQDPGLGLRLIYFSYDVKMKEKGDIPEGYSVSREKKERFSLILESASTNQTSMYLCASSLFGDRGVNTEAFFGQGTRLTVV.

The rearrangement uses TRBV7-2 and TRBJ2-3; TRBD2 is a possible D gene (7 bases). This CDR3 region has 14 residues. CDR1 and CDR2 (germline): SGHTA, FQGNSA. V was cut by 7 bases and J by 5 bases, with 16 bases left in between. The CDR3: CASNLGGAGDTQYF. CDR3 sequence (DNA): TGTGCCAGCAATTTAGGGGGGGCGGGAGATACGCAGTATTTT. The full variable domain, rest sourced from reference TRBV7-2 and TRBJ2-3, is GAGVSQSPSNKVTEKGKDVELRCDPISGHTALYWYRQSLGQGLEFLIYFQGNSAPDKSGLPSDRFSAERTGGSVSTLTIQRTQQEDSAVYLCASNLGGAGDTQYFGPGTRLTVL.

The V gene is TRBV3-1 (or the pseudogene TRBV3-2), the J gene TRBJ2-5, with TRBD2 matching over 7 bases. Looked up from germline, CDR1 is LGHDT and CDR2 is YNNKEL (reference sequence). Germline trimming cut 0 bases from V and 0 bases from J; bases unmatched to any gene: 4. The CDR3 is 16 residues long. The CDR3 region is CASSQEVTSDQETQYF. The CDR3 DNA reads as TGTGCCAGCAGCCAAGAAGTCACTAGCGACCAAGAGACCCAGTACTTC.